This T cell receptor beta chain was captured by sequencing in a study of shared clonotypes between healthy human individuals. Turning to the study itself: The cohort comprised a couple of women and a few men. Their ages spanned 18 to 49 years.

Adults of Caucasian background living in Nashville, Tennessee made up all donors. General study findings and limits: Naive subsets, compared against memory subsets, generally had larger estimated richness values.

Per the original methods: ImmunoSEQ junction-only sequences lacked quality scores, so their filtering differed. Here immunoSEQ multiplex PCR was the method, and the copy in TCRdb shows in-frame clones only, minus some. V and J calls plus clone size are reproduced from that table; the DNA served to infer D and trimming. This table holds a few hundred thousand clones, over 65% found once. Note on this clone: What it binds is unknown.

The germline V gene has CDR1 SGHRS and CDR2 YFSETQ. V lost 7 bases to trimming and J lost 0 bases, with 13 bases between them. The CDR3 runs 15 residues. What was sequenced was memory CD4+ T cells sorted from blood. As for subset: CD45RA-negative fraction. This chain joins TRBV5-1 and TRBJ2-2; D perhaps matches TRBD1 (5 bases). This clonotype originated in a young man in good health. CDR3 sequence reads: CASHQGASNTGELFF. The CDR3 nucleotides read TGCGCCAGCCACCAAGGGGCCTCGAACACCGGGGAGCTGTTTTTT.